The T cell receptor (beta chain) under discussion was sequenced for a study of Ad26.COV2.S vaccination and SARS-CoV-2 variants. About the research overall: Participants got Ad26.COV2.S intramuscularly, once or twice 56 days apart. Study findings and constraints: Placebo recipients showed lower spike-specific TCR breadth than vaccinees. Total T cell responses, in the TCR breadth and depth analyses, may have been underestimated.

The data were produced by immunoSEQ multiplex PCR, yet TCRdb's version contains in-frame clones alone and is incomplete. The sample lists 300,000 to 500,000 clones, roughly nine tenths occurring once. Comments on this clone: The antigen is undetermined.

Germline CDR1 reads SGHAT; CDR2 reads FQNNGV. This CDR3 contains 14 residues. Trimming cost V 9 bases and J 9 bases; bases outside gene matches: 11. Described treatment: some 20 received Ad26.COV2.S at low or high dose, single or two shots; about 5 received placebo; per-sample allocation not given. Sampling occurred on day 63 after the first vaccine or placebo injection. SARS-CoV-2 spike from the Wuhan strain was encoded by the vaccine, an Ad26 vector. Material: peripheral blood, obtained in a trial of Ad26.COV2.S vaccine versus placebo. The TCR was taken from a person between 18 and 60 years old who received the Ad26.COV2.S COVID-19 vaccine or a placebo. J is TRBJ2-1 and V is TRBV11-2, with 10 bases identical to TRBD1. The CDR3 DNA follows: TGTGCCAGGTCGGCAAGGGGACAGGGGCCTGAGCAGTTCTTC. It codes for CARSARGQGPEQFF. The entire variable domain, with the rest obtained from reference TRBV11-2 and TRBJ2-1, is as follows: EAGVAQSPRYKIIEKRQSVAFWCNPISGHATLYWYQQILGQGPKLLIQFQNNGVVDDSQLPKDRFSAERLKGVDSTLKIQPAKLEDSAVYLCARSARGQGPEQFFGPGTRLTVL.